Listed below are T cell receptor beta chains from one sample, sequenced in a study of CD8 T cells in Susac syndrome. TCRdb used MiXCR to reprocess the immunoSEQ multiplex PCR reads, holding one entry per CDR3 protein. The data show under 300,000 distinct CDR3 sequences, approximately 95% seen once. Input material: CD4+ T cells from PBMCs. These receptors originate from a human donor with Susac syndrome. The CDR3 runs from the conserved cysteine through the conserved F or W. D genes are given only for firm matches. Clone size is given for some rows only: seen once, a few or many times, or a class if the clone is expanded.

j_gene: TRBJ2-3; d_gene: .; abundance: few; v_gene: TRBV19; CDR3aa: CASSLLPGSDTQYF; CDR3nt: TGTGCCAGTAGTCTCCTGCCCGGATCAGATACGCAGTATTTT
j_gene: TRBJ1-1; d_gene: .; abundance: .; v_gene: TRBV29-1; CDR3aa: CSVSQQAESGTEAFF; CDR3nt: TGCAGCGTATCGCAGCAGGCCGAGTCGGGCACTGAAGCTTTCTTT
j_gene: TRBJ2-1; d_gene: .; abundance: .; v_gene: TRBV29-1; CDR3aa: CSVDGQVYNEQFF; CDR3nt: TGCAGCGTTGACGGCCAGGTCTACAATGAGCAGTTCTTC
j_gene: TRBJ1-5; d_gene: .; abundance: .; v_gene: TRBV7-9; CDR3aa: CASSRGQGVQPQHF; CDR3nt: TGTGCCAGCAGCCGGGGGCAGGGCGTTCAGCCCCAGCATTTT
j_gene: TRBJ2-7; d_gene: TRBD2; abundance: .; v_gene: TRBV20-1; CDR3aa: CSVMTSGNSYEQYF; CDR3nt: TGCAGTGTTATGACTAGCGGCAATTCCTACGAGCAGTACTTC
j_gene: TRBJ2-1; d_gene: .; abundance: .; v_gene: TRBV7-2; CDR3aa: CGVSPYNEQFF; CDR3nt: TGTGGAGTATCCCCCTACAATGAGCAGTTCTTC
j_gene: TRBJ1-2; d_gene: .; abundance: .; v_gene: TRBV20-1; CDR3aa: CSATSSEGVYGYTF; CDR3nt: TGCAGTGCCACCTCCTCCGAAGGAGTCTATGGCTACACCTTC
j_gene: TRBJ2-7; d_gene: .; abundance: .; v_gene: TRBV20-1; CDR3aa: CSARFGYSGTGEQYF; CDR3nt: TGCAGTGCTAGATTTGGCTACTCCGGGACCGGGGAGCAGTACTTC
j_gene: TRBJ2-3; d_gene: .; abundance: .; v_gene: TRBV20-1; CDR3aa: CSASNAGGTNTQYF; CDR3nt: TGCAGTGCTAGTAATGCCGGCGGGACGAATACGCAGTATTTT
j_gene: TRBJ2-7; d_gene: TRBD2; abundance: .; v_gene: TRBV3-1; CDR3aa: CASSSGLAAVDLTYEQYF; CDR3nt: TGTGCCAGCAGCTCGGGACTAGCGGCCGTTGACCTGACCTACGAGCAGTACTTC
j_gene: TRBJ2-3; d_gene: TRBD1; abundance: .; v_gene: TRBV28; CDR3aa: CASSFWTGRSGTDTQYF; CDR3nt: TGTGCCAGCAGTTTTTGGACAGGGAGATCTGGCACAGATACGCAGTATTTT
j_gene: TRBJ1-5; d_gene: .; abundance: .; v_gene: TRBV30; CDR3aa: CAWSTRGSNQPQHF; CDR3nt: TGTGCCTGGAGTACCCGTGGGAGCAATCAGCCCCAGCATTTT
j_gene: TRBJ2-7; d_gene: .; abundance: .; v_gene: TRBV3-1; CDR3aa: CASVSGYEQYF; CDR3nt: TGTGCCAGTGTGTCGGGCTACGAGCAGTACTTC
j_gene: TRBJ1-5; d_gene: .; abundance: .; v_gene: TRBV30; CDR3aa: CAWSQTGPNQPQHF; CDR3nt: TGTGCCTGGAGTCAAACGGGGCCCAATCAGCCCCAGCATTTT
j_gene: TRBJ2-7; d_gene: .; abundance: .; v_gene: TRBV3-1; CDR3aa: CASSQDWGYEQYF; CDR3nt: TGTGCCAGCAGCCAAGATTGGGGTTACGAGCAGTACTTC
j_gene: TRBJ2-3; d_gene: .; abundance: .; v_gene: TRBV20-1; CDR3aa: CSARDVWEADDTQYF; CDR3nt: TGCAGTGCTAGAGATGTATGGGAGGCAGATGATACGCAGTATTTT
j_gene: TRBJ2-1; d_gene: TRBD2; abundance: .; v_gene: TRBV4-1; CDR3aa: CASSQEGLASYEQFF; CDR3nt: TGCGCCAGCAGCCAAGAGGGACTAGCTTCGTATGAGCAGTTCTTC
j_gene: TRBJ2-7; d_gene: .; abundance: .; v_gene: TRBV20-1; CDR3aa: CSAPGLPSYEQYF; CDR3nt: TGCAGTGCTCCCGGACTTCCCTCCTACGAGCAGTACTTC
j_gene: TRBJ2-1; d_gene: .; abundance: .; v_gene: TRBV30; CDR3aa: CAWSDQGKGFF; CDR3nt: TGTGCCTGGAGTGATCAGGGGAAGGGGTTCTTC
j_gene: TRBJ2-1; d_gene: TRBD2; abundance: .; v_gene: TRBV30; CDR3aa: CAWSVASGIQPPANEQFF; CDR3nt: TGTGCCTGGAGTGTGGCTAGCGGGATCCAGCCCCCCGCCAATGAGCAGTTCTTC
j_gene: TRBJ2-1; d_gene: .; abundance: .; v_gene: TRBV28; CDR3aa: CASSKGGGNEQFF; CDR3nt: TGTGCCAGCAGCAAAGGCGGCGGCAATGAGCAGTTCTTC
j_gene: TRBJ2-3; d_gene: TRBD2; abundance: .; v_gene: TRBV25-1; CDR3aa: CASSSPGTSGLDTQYF; CDR3nt: TGTGCCAGCAGTTCCCCCGGGACTAGCGGCTTAGATACGCAGTATTTT
j_gene: TRBJ2-7; d_gene: .; abundance: .; v_gene: TRBV9; CDR3aa: CASSVGPEAIYEQYF; CDR3nt: TGTGCCAGCAGCGTGGGCCCCGAGGCGATCTACGAGCAGTACTTC
j_gene: TRBJ2-2; d_gene: .; abundance: .; v_gene: TRBV7-6; CDR3aa: CASSFTTGEGTGELFF; CDR3nt: TGTGCCAGCAGCTTTACAACAGGGGAGGGAACCGGGGAGCTGTTTTTT
j_gene: TRBJ1-5; d_gene: .; abundance: .; v_gene: TRBV5-1; CDR3aa: CASSLDGDSNQPQHF; CDR3nt: TGCGCCAGCAGCTTGGACGGGGATAGCAATCAGCCCCAGCATTTT
j_gene: TRBJ2-5; d_gene: .; abundance: .; v_gene: TRBV5-4; CDR3aa: CASTQEETQYF; CDR3nt: TGTGCCAGCACCCAGGAAGAGACCCAGTACTTC
j_gene: TRBJ2-5; d_gene: .; abundance: .; v_gene: TRBV19; CDR3aa: CASSLSSLPGHSQETQYF; CDR3nt: TGTGCCAGTAGTCTCTCCTCTCTTCCGGGACACAGCCAAGAGACCCAGTACTTC
j_gene: TRBJ2-5; d_gene: .; abundance: once; v_gene: TRBV19; CDR3aa: CASNTSMETQYF; CDR3nt: TGTGCCAGTAACACTAGCATGGAGACCCAGTACTTC